The 13 T cell receptor delta chains reported below all come from one sample, sequenced in a study of γδ T cells in repeated Plasmodium falciparum infection (dated by TCRdb to about 2021). The library was generated by multiplex PCR. The reads were generated on an Illumina MiSeq. Identical DNA sequences were merged into single rows after TCRdb reprocessed the public reads with CATT. For this sample the table gives approximately 93,000 delta-chain clones, of which more than 0.85% were detected only once. 9.6% of the sample rests with the top ten. For bulk TCR repertoire analysis, Vgamma9/Vdelta2+ and Vdelta2-negative gammadelta T cell populations were flow-sorted out of peripheral blood mononuclear cells. The sequenced sample was gamma-delta T cells from blood. The receptors stem from a pool of human donors (malaria-infected and uninfected, not separated).

The sample holds many counts of this clone. It is likely a read error: a sequence one base away is far more abundant. In the same sample, other DNA sequences code for this CDR3. The V gene is TRDV2, the J gene TRDJ1, with 10 bases that match TRDD3. No J segment appears in TCRdb, so it was assigned here by matching the sequence to germline. CDR3 length: 18 amino acids. Germline V gene data show CDR1 as GEAIGNYY and CDR2 as EKD. The CDR3 protein is CACDPVLGDPGRTDKLIF. The CDR3 DNA follows: TGCGCCTGTGACCCCGTACTGGGGGATCCGGGGAGAACCGATAAACTCATCTTT.

This clone was counted only a few times. With only one base between it and a far larger clone, this is likely a read error. The sample holds other DNA sequences that translate to the same CDR3. The V and J genes are TRDV3 and TRDJ2; D possibly corresponds to TRDD3 (5 bases). The J gene, missing from TCRdb, was assigned here through DNA to germline matching. Between the trimmed V and J ends, which lost 2 bases and 2 bases, there was a span of 36 bases. Germline V gives CDR1 TVYSNPD, CDR2 GDNSRS (reference sequence). This CDR3 has 22 amino acids. The CDR3 reads CAFRTRSVGRLGYDRLTAQLFF. The CDR3 region has the DNA TGTGCCTTTCGAACCCGGTCAGTAGGGAGATTGGGGTACGATCGGTTGACAGCACAACTCTTCTTT.

Concerning this clone itself: One base separates it from a far larger clone, so it is likely a read error. V and J are TRDV2 and TRDJ1; tentatively, D is TRDD3 (6 bases). Assignment of the J gene here rests on matching the DNA to germline, because TCRdb gives none. CDR3 length: 20 amino acids. Looked up from germline, CDR1 is GEAIGNYY and CDR2 is EKD. The CDR3 DNA is TGCGCCTGTGACACGGAGGGGTCGCGAGGGATAGAGGTTCGCACCGATAAACTCATCTTT. Its protein product is CACDTEGSRGIEVRTDKLIF.

This clone occurred a few times. The mismatch at residue 6 between this DNA's translation and the TCRdb protein of a much larger clone likely reflects a read error; the protein shown is translated from the DNA. The chain employs TRDV1 and TRDJ1, with D possibly being TRDD2 or TRDD3 (7 bases each). The J gene was not available in TCRdb and was assigned here by matching the DNA to germline segments. The germline V and J ends were trimmed by 1 base and 0 bases, with 30 bases remaining between them. The CDR3 runs 22 residues. Germline V gene data show CDR1 as TSWWSYY and CDR2 as QGS. The chain's CDR3 is CALGEPVGFTNGGPSYTDKLIF. CDR3 coding DNA: TGTGCTCTTGGGGAACCCGTAGGGTTTACGAATGGGGGACCTTCCTACACCGATAAACTCATCTTT.

This clone has at least ten counts. CDR3 DNA sequence: TGTGCCTGTGACACCGTGTACCTACGTGGTGGACTATTGGGGACCGATAAACTCATCTTC. This gives the protein CACDTVYLRGGLLGTDKLIF. The J segment was not called; the V segment is TRDV2; the table calls TRDD3, which could not be checked here. The CDR3 covers 20 residues. CDR1 is GEAIGNYY, CDR2 EKD, per germline.

With regard to this clone: TCRdb shows a much larger clone's protein in place of this DNA's translation, and the two differ at residue 5, likely through a read error; the protein shown is translated from the DNA. This sequence joins TRDV2 and TRDJ2; D is possibly TRDD3 (6 bases). Since TCRdb gives no J gene, matching the DNA to germline was used here to assign it. The germline V gene encodes CDR1 GEAIGNYY and CDR2 EKD. V lost 3 bases and J 4 bases, leaving 23 bases between the germline ends. The CDR3 runs 18 residues. This CDR3 reads CACDALEGDGHSTAQLFF. Here the CDR3 DNA reads TGTGCCTGTGACGCTCTTGAGGGGGACGGTCACTCGACAGCACAACTCTTCTTT.

This clone was seen repeatedly, ten times or more. One end of the junction does not line up with germline, which may come from a read error. The chain is built from TRDV1 and TRDJ1, with 7 positions matching TRDD3. Germline CDR1 is TSWWSYY and CDR2 is QGS. The CDR3 is made up of 18 amino acids. CDR3 nucleotide sequence: TGTGCTCTTGGGGAACCCCCCGACTGGGGACCCAACACCGATAAACTCACCTTT. Protein sequence: CALGEPPDWGPNTDKLTF.

About this clone: The TCRdb record carries a much larger clone's protein, which differs from this DNA's translation at residue 12; a read error is the likely cause, and the protein listed here is the DNA translation. The V call is TRDV1, the J call TRDJ1, with D perhaps matching TRDD2 (5 bases). TCRdb records no J gene; here it was assigned by comparing the DNA to germline. Between the trimmed V and J ends, which lost 3 bases and 0 bases, there was a span of 32 bases. The V gene's germline CDR1 is TSWWSYY and CDR2 QGS. The CDR3 is made up of 22 amino acids. The CDR3 spells CALGDLPRRDRASLTYTDKLIF. The CDR3 coding sequence is TGTGCTCTTGGGGATCTTCCCAGAAGGGACCGTGCATCGTTAACTTACACCGATAAACTCATCTTT.

This clone was seen only a few times. The translation of this DNA and the TCRdb protein of a much larger clone differ at residue 8, probably owing to a read error; the protein shown here is translated from the DNA. The V call is TRDV2, the J call TRDJ3, with 9 bases that match TRDD3. TCRdb offers no J gene call, so here the DNA was matched to germline to obtain one. J gave up 2 bases and V 0 bases, and 19 bases lay outside the gene matches. CDR1 and CDR2 (germline): GEAIGNYY, EKD. The CDR3 loop spans 23 amino acids. Written as DNA, the CDR3 is TGTGCCTGTGACACCAAAACTTCCACTGGGGGAGACAAGGAGACCTGGGACACCCGACAGATGTTTTTC. This gives the protein CACDTKTSTGGDKETWDTRQMFF.

Remarks on this clone: The TCRdb protein comes from a much larger clone and disagrees with this DNA's translation at residue 7, likely due to a read error; the protein given here is derived from the DNA. The chain links TRDV1 to TRDJ1, with 7 bases that match TRDD3. CDR3 length equals 18 residues. Germline V CDR1 and CDR2: TSWWSYY, QGS. V lost 2 bases and J lost 0; bases outside the gene matches: 12. CDR3 region: CALGEFPSGGPYTDKLIF. Written as DNA, the CDR3 is TGTGCTCTTGGGGAATTCCCGTCTGGGGGTCCGTACACCGATAAACTCATCTTT.

To note about this clone: TCRdb shows a much larger clone's protein in place of this DNA's translation, and the two differ at residue 11, likely through a read error; the protein shown is translated from the DNA. The chain joins TRDV2 to TRDJ1, with D uncertain. The J gene was missing in TCRdb and was found by matching the end of the DNA to germline. Trimming removed 3 bases at V and 0 bases at J, with 22 bases between. The CDR3 covers 18 residues. CDR1 and CDR2 (germline): GEAIGNYY, EKD. CDR3 DNA: TGTGCCTGTGACTCCTTACTCACACGGACACCTGACACCGATAAACTCATCTTT. As protein: CACDSLLTRTPDTDKLIF.

There are a few counts of this clone. The TCRdb record carries a much larger clone's protein, which differs from this DNA's translation at residue 16; a read error is the likely cause, and the protein listed here is the DNA translation. There is no J gene call, but TRDV1 is given as the V gene; the table's TRDD3 call for D was not verified on the DNA. The CDR3 is 18 amino acids. Germline-derived CDR1 and CDR2 are TSWWSYY and QGS. Here the CDR3 DNA reads TGTGCTCTTGGCGAGGGGGGGGGTTTCGGGATATACACCGATAAACCCATCTTT. Translating gives CALGEGGGFGIYTDKPIF.

Comment on this clone: TCRdb lists the protein of a much larger clone for this DNA, which differs at residue 6, so this is likely a read error; the protein given here is translated from the DNA itself. The chain uses TRDV2 and TRDJ1; 10 bases fit TRDD3. TCRdb offers no J gene call, so here the DNA was matched to germline to obtain one. CDR3 length equals 15 residues. With V trimmed by 3 bases and J by 2 bases, 5 bases remained unmatched. Germline lookup yields CDR1 GEAIGNYY and CDR2 EKD. The CDR3 spells CACDPPGDTTDKLIF. Written as DNA, the CDR3 is TGTGCCTGTGACCCTCCGGGGGATACGACCGATAAACTCATCTTT.